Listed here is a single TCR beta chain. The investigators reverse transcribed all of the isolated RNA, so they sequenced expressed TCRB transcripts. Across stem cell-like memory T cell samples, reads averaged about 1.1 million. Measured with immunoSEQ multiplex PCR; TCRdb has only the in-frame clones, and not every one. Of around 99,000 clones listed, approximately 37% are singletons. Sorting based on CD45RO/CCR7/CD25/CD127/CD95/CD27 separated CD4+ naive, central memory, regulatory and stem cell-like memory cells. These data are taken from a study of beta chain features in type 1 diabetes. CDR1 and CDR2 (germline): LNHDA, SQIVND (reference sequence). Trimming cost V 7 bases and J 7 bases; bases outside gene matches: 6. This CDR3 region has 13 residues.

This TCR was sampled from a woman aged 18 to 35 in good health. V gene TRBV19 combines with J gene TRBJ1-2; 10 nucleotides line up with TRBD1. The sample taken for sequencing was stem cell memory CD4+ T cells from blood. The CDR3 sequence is CASTPTGGSGYTF. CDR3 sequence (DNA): TGTGCCAGTACCCCGACAGGGGGCTCTGGCTACACCTTC.